This section outlines one T cell receptor beta chain sequence together with its context. Random hexamers primed reverse transcription of about 0.45 to 1 ug RNA. In TCRdb, the immunoSEQ multiplex PCR reads were re-called with MiXCR into one record per CDR3 protein. This sample has approximately 220,000 distinct CDR3 sequences, with around 90% found just once. The CDR3 length is 16 residues. V shed 3 bases, J shed 5 bases, and the junction held 6 bases outside the gene matches. This sample stems from a study of CD8 T cells in Susac syndrome. Sequenced sample: CD8+ T cells from PBMCs. This sequence joins TRBV12-3 or TRBV12-4 and TRBJ2-1; 11 bases agree with TRBD2. The receptor comes from a human donor with multiple sclerosis. This CDR3 is CASSFGLAGGNNEQFF. For the CDR3, the DNA is TGTGCCAGCAGTTTCGGTCTAGCGGGAGGTAACAATGAGCAGTTCTTC.